The clone carrying this TCR beta chain was picked up a small number of times. What it recognizes is unknown. The primer mix had 60 Vbeta and 13 Jbeta primers. This table comes from immunoSEQ multiplex PCR, and its TCRdb copy is limited to in-frame clones, with some not included. The sample has 75,000 to 90,000 clones; around 76% are singletons. This record belongs to a study of cytomegalovirus exposure and HLA in healthy donors. Study-wide results and limits: Association of a missense DCLRE1C variant with TCR beta V- and J-gene trimming was reported in a later analysis.

Germline values: CDR1 GTSNPN, CDR2 SVGIG (reference sequence). This CDR3 contains 12 residues. Trimming removed 3 bases from V and 8 bases from J, with 10 bases in between. The chain uses TRBV30 and TRBJ1-4, with D uncertain. Sample: PBMCs. This clonotype originated in a male donor in good health and CMV-seropositive. CDR3 sequence (DNA): TGTGCCTGGAGCAAGAATGGCGAAAAACTGTTTTTT. It is translated as CAWSKNGEKLFF.